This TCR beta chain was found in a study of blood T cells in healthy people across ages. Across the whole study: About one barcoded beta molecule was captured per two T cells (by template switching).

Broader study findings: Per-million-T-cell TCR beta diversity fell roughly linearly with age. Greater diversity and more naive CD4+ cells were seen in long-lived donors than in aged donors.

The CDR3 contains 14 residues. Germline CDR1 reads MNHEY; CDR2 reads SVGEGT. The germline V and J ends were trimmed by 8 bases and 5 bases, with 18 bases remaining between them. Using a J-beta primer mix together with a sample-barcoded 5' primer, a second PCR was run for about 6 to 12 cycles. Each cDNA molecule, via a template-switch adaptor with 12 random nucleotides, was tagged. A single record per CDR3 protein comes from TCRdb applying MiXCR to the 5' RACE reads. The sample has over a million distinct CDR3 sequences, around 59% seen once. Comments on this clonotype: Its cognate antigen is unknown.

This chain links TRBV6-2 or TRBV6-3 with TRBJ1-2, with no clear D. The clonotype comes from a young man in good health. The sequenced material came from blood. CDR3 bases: TGTGCCAGCGGCCGGACGGAGAACGGATATGGCTACACCTTC. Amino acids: CASGRTENGYGYTF.